These 27 T cell receptor beta chains came from one sample sequenced in a study of blood T cell repertoires in COVID-19. Sequencing was performed with immunoSEQ multiplex PCR; in TCRdb, only in-frame clones are kept and a portion is missing. The sample lists more than 85,000 clones; roughly 82% were seen once. Sequencing was carried out using peripheral blood. These receptor sequences come from a man at least 80 years old with acute or convalescent COVID-19.

The chain uses TRBV7-8 and TRBJ2-4, with 8 bases lining up with TRBD1. CDR3 length equals 17 residues. V was pared by 5 bases and J by 1 base, with 10 bases of the junction left unmatched. Germline CDR1 reads SGHVS; CDR2 reads FQNEAQ. The CDR3 bases are TGTGCCAGCAGCCGCGATGGACAGGGAAAGGCCAAAAACATTCAGTACTTC. It encodes CASSRDGQGKAKNIQYF.

This chain's CDR3 is CASSQEGRIATEAFF. The CDR3 DNA reads TGTGCCAGCAGCCAAGAGGGGAGGATTGCCACTGAAGCTTTCTTT. The V gene is TRBV3-1 (or the pseudogene TRBV3-2), the J gene TRBJ1-1; unclear D gene. This CDR3 has 15 amino acids. Germline V gene lookup returns CDR1 LGHDT and CDR2 YNNKEL (reference sequence). Trimming removed 0 bases at V and 4 bases at J, with 12 bases between.

The J gene is TRBJ2-6, the V gene TRBV28; D gene ambiguous. There are 15 residues in the CDR3. The germline V gene encodes CDR1 MDHEN and CDR2 SYDVKM. V lost 6 bases to trimming and J lost 1 base, with 10 bases between them. The CDR3 loop is CASSSGGSGANVLTF. In nucleotides, the CDR3 is TGTGCCAGCAGCTCCGGTGGTTCTGGGGCCAACGTCCTGACTTTC. Supplemented by reference TRBV28 and TRBJ2-6, the full variable domain reads DVKVTQSSRYLVKRTGEKVFLECVQDMDHENMFWYRQDPGLGLRLIYFSYDVKMKEKGDIPEGYSVSREKKERFSLILESASTNQTSMYLCASSSGGSGANVLTFGAGSRLTVL.

This clone was counted once. The chain carries TRBV9 and TRBJ2-2, with 7 bases identical to TRBD2. CDR1 is SGDLS, CDR2 YYNGEE, per germline. The J segment lost 5 bases and the V segment lost 0 bases, leaving 4 bases of the junction unmatched. CDR3 length: 15 residues. The CDR3 protein is CASSVAQGGTGELFF. The CDR3 bases are TGTGCCAGCAGCGTAGCCCAGGGAGGGACCGGGGAGCTGTTTTTT. Filled out from reference TRBV9 and TRBJ2-2, the complete variable domain reads DSGVTQTPKHLITATGQRVTLRCSPRSGDLSVYWYQQSLDQGLQFLIQYYNGEERAKGNILERFSAQQFPDLHSELNLSSLELGDSALYFCASSVAQGGTGELFFGEGSRLTVL.

This chain uses TRBV6-2 or TRBV6-3 with TRBJ1-1; 7 bases map to TRBD1. Germline V CDR1 and CDR2: MNHEY, SVGEGT. The CDR3 loop spans 11 amino acids. J lost 11 bases, V lost 6 bases, and 6 bases had no gene match. In nucleotides, the CDR3 is TGTGCCAGCAGCGAAGACAGGGACGCTTTCTTT. Encoded protein: CASSEDRDAFF.

The genes are TRBV27 and TRBJ2-7, with TRBD1 identical over 7 bases. Per germline, CDR1 MNHEY and CDR2 SMNVEV (reference sequence). J gave up 0 bases and V 6 bases, and 8 bases lay outside the gene matches. This CDR3 has 15 residues. The CDR3 nucleotides are TGTGCCAGCAGCCTGAGACAGGGTCTCTCCTACGAGCAGTACTTC. It yields the protein CASSLRQGLSYEQYF.

J is TRBJ1-5 and V is TRBV6-5; D may be TRBD1 (6 bases). This CDR3 comprises 15 residues. Germline CDR1 reads MNHEY; CDR2 reads SVGAGI. Trimming took 8 bases from V and 4 from J, leaving 18 bases between them. This CDR3 is CASGSTRDKNQPQHF. The CDR3, as DNA: TGTGCCAGCGGCAGCACCCGGGACAAGAATCAGCCCCAGCATTTT.

The chain carries TRBV5-1 and TRBJ2-1, with D possibly matching TRBD2 (6 bases). The CDR3 contains 14 residues. The V and J ends lost 4 bases and 10 bases respectively, with 18 bases between them. Germline values: CDR1 SGHRS, CDR2 YFSETQ. Written as DNA, the CDR3 is TGCGCCAGCAGCCCAGGGACTTTCAAATCGGAGCAGTTCTTC. The encoded protein is CASSPGTFKSEQFF.

J is TRBJ2-5 and V is TRBV7-2, with 8 bases that match TRBD2. Germline V gene sequence: CDR1 SGHTA, CDR2 FQGNSA. This CDR3 is built from 16 residues. V gave up 2 bases and J gave up 0 bases; unmatched junction bases: 5. The CDR3 DNA follows: TGTGCCAGCAGCTTACACCCGGGGGGGTACCAAGAGACCCAGTACTTC. It translates to CASSLHPGGYQETQYF.

The CDR3 protein is CASSAPQGYNSPLHF. CDR3 sequence (DNA): TGTGCCAGCAGCGCGCCACAGGGATATAATTCACCCCTCCACTTT. The chain has TRBV7-2 and TRBJ1-6; D may be TRBD1 (6 bases). The CDR3 is made up of 15 amino acids. The V gene lost 5 bases and the J gene lost 4 bases, with 12 bases spanning the gap. Germline values: CDR1 SGHTA, CDR2 FQGNSA.

The rearrangement links TRBV4-3 to TRBJ2-2, with 8 bases that match TRBD2. The CDR3 consists of 17 residues. Germline-derived CDR1 and CDR2 are LGHNA and YSLEER. Germline trimming cut 5 bases from V and 1 base from J; bases unmatched to any gene: 9. The CDR3 DNA is TGCGCCAGCAGCTTAACCCCGGGGGGGCGGAACACCGGGGAGCTGTTTTTT. Its protein product is CASSLTPGGRNTGELFF.

CDR3 amino acids: CASIRYGGSNQPQHF. The CDR3 coding sequence is TGTGCCAGTATACGTTACGGGGGTTCCAATCAGCCCCAGCATTTT. The chain joins TRBV19 to TRBJ1-5, with D perhaps matching TRBD1 (5 bases). This CDR3 contains 15 residues. The V end was cut by 7 bases, the J end by 3 bases, with 16 bases between. Germline lookup yields CDR1 LNHDA and CDR2 SQIVND (reference sequence).

This clone was found once. The CDR3 sequence is CATSRNGGGRSTDTQYF. The CDR3, as DNA: TGTGCCACCAGTCGTAACGGGGGGGGCCGTAGCACAGATACGCAGTATTTT. The chain employs TRBV24-1 and TRBJ2-3, with 8 bases aligning to TRBD2. This CDR3 is 17 amino acids long. The V segment lost 6 bases and the J segment 0 bases; nucleotides outside the gene matches: 10. The germline V gene encodes CDR1 KGHDR and CDR2 SFDVKD.

CDR3 sequence: CASSQWASVAGTQYF. Here the CDR3 DNA reads TGTGCCAGCAGCCAATGGGCCTCGGTGGCGGGTACGCAGTATTTT. The chain carries TRBV14 and TRBJ2-3; D might be TRBD2 (5 bases). Germline lookup yields CDR1 SGHDN and CDR2 FVKESK. Trimming cost V 2 bases and J 8 bases, with 17 bases left between them. CDR3 size: 15 residues.

V and J are TRBV19 and TRBJ1-2; D not resolved. V was trimmed by 6 bases and J by 4 bases, leaving 15 bases between them. The CDR3 consists of 14 residues. Germline loops: CDR1 LNHDA, CDR2 SQIVND (reference sequence). The CDR3, as DNA: TGTGCCAGTAGGACCCCCGCGGACTTCTATGGCTACACCTTC. Translation: CASRTPADFYGYTF.

This chain connects TRBV5-5 to TRBJ1-5; D might be TRBD1 (5 bases). The germline V gene encodes CDR1 SGHKS and CDR2 YYEKEE (reference sequence). Trimming left V 0 bases short and J 4 bases short, with 11 bases between. There are 15 residues in the CDR3. CDR3 coding DNA: TGTGCCAGCAGCTTGGCCATCGGGGGGAATCAGCCCCAGCATTTT. Translated: CASSLAIGGNQPQHF. Together with reference TRBV5-5 and TRBJ1-5, the CDR3 gives the full variable domain: DAGVTQSPTHLIKTRGQQVTLRCSPISGHKSVSWYQQVLGQGPQFIFQYYEKEERGRGNFPDRFSARQFPNYSSELNVNALLLGDSALYLCASSLAIGGNQPQHFGDGTRLSIL.

The rearrangement uses TRBV18 and TRBJ2-2; D possibly corresponds to TRBD1 (7 bases). This CDR3 spans 17 amino acids. The V and J ends lost 6 bases and 6 bases respectively, with 23 bases between them. The germline V gene encodes CDR1 KGHSH and CDR2 LQKENI. This chain's CDR3 is CASSRLQGGSLAGELFF. In DNA, the CDR3 is TGTGCCAGCTCTCGATTGCAGGGGGGCTCCTTGGCCGGGGAGCTGTTTTTT. Variable domain in full (rest from reference TRBV18 and TRBJ2-2): NAGVMQNPRHLVRRRGQEARLRCSPMKGHSHVYWYRQLPEEGLKFMVYLQKENIIDESGMPKERFSAEFPKEGPSILRIQQVVRGDSAAYFCASSRLQGGSLAGELFFGEGSRLTVL.

The chain combines TRBV6-5 with TRBJ1-2; 7 positions match TRBD1. Unmatched junction bases numbered 8, after V lost 7 bases and J lost 0 bases. CDR1 and CDR2 (germline): MNHEY, SVGAGI. The CDR3 is 15 amino acids. The CDR3 is CASNPAGGTNYGYTF. CDR3 DNA: TGTGCCAGCAACCCCGCAGGGGGTACTAACTATGGCTACACCTTC.

Only a few counts were recorded for this clone. The J gene is TRBJ2-5, the V gene TRBV5-4; D might be TRBD2 (5 bases). Trimming removed 4 bases at V and 6 bases at J, with 13 bases between. The germline V gene encodes CDR1 SGHNT and CDR2 YYREEE (reference sequence). CDR3 size: 13 residues. DNA for the CDR3: TGTGCCAGCAGCCTAGACTATACAAAGACCCAGTACTTC. It encodes CASSLDYTKTQYF.

The chain has TRBV7-2 and TRBJ1-1; tentative D call: TRBD1 (5 bases). Germline V lookup: CDR1 SGHTA, CDR2 FQGNSA. V lost 3 bases, J lost 8 bases, and 13 bases lay in between. This CDR3 has 13 residues. The CDR3 sequence is CASSLVQTEEAFF. In nucleotides, the CDR3 is TGTGCCAGCAGCTTGGTCCAGACAGAAGAAGCTTTCTTT.

This sequence joins TRBV18 and TRBJ2-3; D gene uncertain. CDR1 KGHSH and CDR2 LQKENI come from the germline V gene. This CDR3 is 14 amino acids long. Trimming cost V 3 bases and J 6 bases, with 13 bases left between them. CDR3 DNA: TGTGCCAGCTCACCTCCCCCAAACGGGGATACGCAGTATTTT. Protein: CASSPPPNGDTQYF. The whole variable domain, remainder taken from reference TRBV18 and TRBJ2-3, is NAGVMQNPRHLVRRRGQEARLRCSPMKGHSHVYWYRQLPEEGLKFMVYLQKENIIDESGMPKERFSAEFPKEGPSILRIQQVVRGDSAAYFCASSPPPNGDTQYFGPGTRLTVL.

The chain joins TRBV6-5 to TRBJ1-3; 9 positions agree with TRBD1. The CDR3 totals 13 residues. V was clipped by 6 bases and J by 3 bases; unmatched bases: 0. Per germline, CDR1 MNHEY and CDR2 SVGAGI. In DNA, the CDR3 is TGTGCCAGCAGGACAGGGGGTGGAAACACCATATATTTT. The encoded protein is CASRTGGGNTIYF.

In regard to this clone: Other nucleotide sequences in the sample specify the same CDR3. The J gene is TRBJ2-2, the V gene TRBV6-5; D may be TRBD2 (7 bases). CDR3 length equals 15 residues. CDR1 and CDR2 (germline): MNHEY, SVGAGI. Trimming cost V 2 bases and J 3 bases, with 10 bases left between them. As DNA, the CDR3 is TGTGCCAGCAGTTACGGGGGGGCGGACACCGGGGAGCTGTTTTTT. As protein: CASSYGGADTGELFF.

The chain is built from TRBV6-5 and TRBJ1-3; 7 nucleotides agree with TRBD1. V was clipped by 7 bases and J by 4 bases; unmatched bases: 7. Per the germline V gene, CDR1 is MNHEY and CDR2 is SVGAGI. The CDR3 contains 14 residues. CDR3 sequence reads: CASIGTARGNTIYF. As DNA, the CDR3 is TGTGCCAGCATCGGGACAGCGAGGGGAAACACCATATATTTT.

The rearrangement joins TRBV6-5 to TRBJ2-7; the match to TRBD1 covers 8 bases. The germline CDR1 and CDR2 sequences are MNHEY and SVGAGI. The J segment lost 6 bases and the V segment lost 4 bases, leaving 8 bases of the junction unmatched. CDR3 length: 14 amino acids. The CDR3 reads CASSLFRGLGEQYF. The CDR3 nucleotides read TGTGCCAGCAGTTTATTCAGGGGGCTAGGCGAGCAGTACTTC.

CDR3 bases: TGTGCCAGCAGTTTAGGGAGTACTGCAAGCTCTGGAAACACCATATATTTT. Translated, it gives CASSLGSTASSGNTIYF. V gene TRBV28 combines with J gene TRBJ1-3; unclear D gene. Trimming shortened V by 2 bases and J by 0 bases, and 14 bases separated the two germline ends. Germline loops: CDR1 MDHEN, CDR2 SYDVKM. The CDR3 loop spans 17 amino acids.

There are a few counts of this clone. The chain is built from TRBV5-4 and TRBJ1-1; 8 bases line up with TRBD1. Germline trimming cut 5 bases from V and 5 bases from J; bases unmatched to any gene: 8. The CDR3 runs to 14 residues. In germline, CDR1 is SGHNT, CDR2 YYREEE (reference sequence). The CDR3 loop is CASSSQGVGTEAFF. The CDR3, as DNA: TGTGCCAGCAGTTCACAGGGGGTTGGGACTGAAGCTTTCTTT. The full variable domain, with the rest looked up from reference TRBV5-4 and TRBJ1-1, is ETGVTQSPTHLIKTRGQQVTLRCSSQSGHNTVSWYQQALGQGPQFIFQYYREEENGRGNFPPRFSGLQFPNYSSELNVNALELDDSALYLCASSSQGVGTEAFFGQGTRLTVV.